Below are 26 T cell receptor beta chains sequenced from a single sample in a study of blood T cells in healthy people across ages. A sample-barcoded 5' primer and a J-beta primer mix were used in a second PCR of about 6 to 11 cycles. TCRdb passed the 5' RACE reads through MiXCR, listing each CDR3 protein once. The sample has 650,000 to 700,000 distinct CDR3 sequences; roughly 32% are singletons. The sample taken for sequencing was blood. These receptors all stem from a woman older than 75 in good health.

Ten or more counts support this clonotype. V and J are TRBV7-2 and TRBJ2-3, with D tentatively TRBD2 (5 bases). Trimming took off 7 bases at V and 3 bases at J, with 11 bases between the two ends. The V gene's germline CDR1 is SGHTA and CDR2 FQGNSA. The CDR3 consists of 13 residues. CDR3 nucleotides: TGTGCCAGCAAACTAGACATAACAGATACGCAGTATTTT. Encoded protein: CASKLDITDTQYF.

This clonotype has a count of ten or more. The chain couples TRBV2 to TRBJ2-5, with D hard to call. Germline assignment: CDR1 SNHLY and CDR2 FYNNEI. V was shortened by 4 bases and J by 3 bases, with 3 bases between the two germline ends. The CDR3 is made up of 11 amino acids. CDR3 sequence: CASSAKETQYF. In DNA form, the CDR3 reads TGTGCCAGCAGTGCAAAAGAGACCCAGTACTTC.

Of note for this clonotype: A much larger clonotype is one base distant, so this may be a read error. J is TRBJ1-5 and V is TRBV20-1; a possible D gene is TRBD1 (6 bases). The V end was cut by 6 bases, the J end by 0 bases, with 15 bases between. This CDR3 has 15 amino acids. CDR1 and CDR2 from the germline V gene are DFQATT and SNEGSKA (reference sequence). This chain's CDR3 is CSALSGGCSNQPQHF. As DNA, the CDR3 is TGCAGTGCCCTCTCGGGGGGCTGTAGCAATCAGCCCCAGCATTTT.

This clonotype was observed many times. CDR3 amino acids: CSVVQGYEAFF. In nucleotides, the CDR3 is TGCAGCGTTGTTCAGGGTTATGAAGCTTTCTTT. The V gene is TRBV29-1, the J gene TRBJ1-1; a weak D match, TRBD1 (5 bases). The CDR3 totals 11 residues. In germline, CDR1 is SQVTM, CDR2 ANQGSEA. The V end lost 4 bases, the J end lost 7 bases, and 10 bases lay between the germline ends.

Details on this clonotype: This may stem from a read error, because a much larger clone lies one nucleotide away. The J gene is TRBJ2-4, the V gene TRBV30; TRBD1 matches at 8 bases. CDR3 size: 13 residues. The J segment lost 7 bases and the V segment lost 0 bases, leaving 2 bases of the junction unmatched. Germline-derived CDR1 and CDR2 are GTSNPN and SVGIG (reference sequence). This CDR3 reads CAWSVQGGNIQYF. Here the CDR3 DNA reads TGTGCCTGGAGTGTACAGGGGGGCAACATTCAGTACTTC.

This clonotype was detected ten times or more. The CDR3 is CAISESSSYTF. Written as DNA, the CDR3 is TGTGCCATCAGTGAAAGTTCGAGCTACACCTTC. This rearrangement joins TRBV10-3 to TRBJ1-2; D gene uncertain. The length of the CDR3 is 11 residues. Germline CDR1 and CDR2: ENHRY and SYGVKD. V was cut by 3 bases and J by 9 bases, with 8 bases left in between.

The table lists this clonotype with many counts. The chain combines TRBV29-1 with TRBJ2-3, with 9 bases fitting TRBD1. CDR1 is SQVTM, CDR2 ANQGSEA, per germline. CDR3 length equals 14 residues. Losses at the gene ends were 6 bases for V and 1 base for J; bases not matched to a gene: 5. The CDR3 DNA is TGCAGCGTGGGACAGGGACTGGGCACAGATACGCAGTATTTT. It codes for CSVGQGLGTDTQYF.

Of note for this clonotype: Here the CDR3 omits its conserved ending phenylalanine or tryptophan, so a read error is the likely source. This chain links TRBV20-1 with TRBJ2-3; no definite D call. Deletions cut 3 bases from V and 7 bases from J, with 11 bases between. The CDR3 spans 12 residues. CDR1 is DFQATT, CDR2 SNEGSKA, per germline (reference sequence). CDR3 sequence (DNA): TGCAGTGCTAGCCCTAGGGTAAATACGCAGTATTTG. Translated: CSASPRVNTQYL.

To note about this clonotype: As the CDR3 is not closed by the conserved phenylalanine or tryptophan, this likely results from a read error. The V gene is TRBV30, the J gene TRBJ2-5; D is undetermined. Per germline, CDR1 GTSNPN and CDR2 SVGIG (reference sequence). The CDR3 sequence is 13 residues long. Trimming stripped 0 bases from V and 1 base from J, with 6 bases between. CDR3 loop: CAWSVWGQETQYL. The CDR3 DNA reads as TGTGCCTGGAGTGTATGGGGCCAAGAGACCCAGTACTTA.

This clonotype was seen ten or more times. The chain employs TRBV6-6 and TRBJ2-7; TRBD2 aligns across 8 bases. Germline values: CDR1 MNHNY, CDR2 SVGAGI (reference sequence). The length of the CDR3 is 15 residues. Germline trimming cut 2 bases from V and 7 bases from J; bases unmatched to any gene: 10. The CDR3 DNA sequence: TGTGCCAGCAGTTACGAGGGTTGGAGCGGGGGTGAGCAGTACTTC. Encoded protein: CASSYEGWSGGEQYF.

As regards this clonotype: Being one base from a much bigger clone, this may be a read error. This chain links TRBV20-1 with TRBJ1-5; D remains ambiguous. The V end lost 1 base, the J end lost 4 bases, and 11 bases lay between the germline ends. CDR3 size: 14 residues. The V gene's germline CDR1 is DFQATT and CDR2 SNEGSKA (reference sequence). CDR3 residues: CSARGEGRNQPQHF. CDR3 in DNA: TGCAGTGCTAGAGGCGAAGGCCGAAATCAGCCCCAGCATTTT.

The CDR3 bases are TGTGCCAGCAGCTTGGCGGGGGTCGGCTACAATGAGCAGTACTTC. Translation gives CASSLAGVGYNEQYF. The chain is built from TRBV7-6 and TRBJ2-7; 7 bases align to TRBD2. This CDR3 has 15 amino acids. V dropped 3 bases and J dropped 7; count of bases not matched to a gene: 12. Germline loops: CDR1 SGHVS, CDR2 FNYEAQ.

This clonotype was recorded many times. The chain joins TRBV24-1 to TRBJ2-3; D may be TRBD1 (5 bases). The CDR3 consists of 13 residues. Germline values: CDR1 KGHDR, CDR2 SFDVKD. Between the trimmed V and J ends, which lost 3 bases and 5 bases, there was a span of 8 bases. This chain's CDR3 is CATSDGARDTQYF. Here the CDR3 DNA reads TGTGCCACCAGTGATGGGGCGAGAGATACGCAGTATTTT.

The rearrangement joins TRBV24-1 to TRBJ2-3; TRBD1 aligns across 9 bases. Germline V CDR1 and CDR2: KGHDR, SFDVKD. The CDR3 totals 15 residues. The V segment lost 5 bases and the J segment 3 bases; nucleotides outside the gene matches: 5. The CDR3 DNA follows: TGTGCCACCAGTGTAGGGACAGGGATAACAGATACGCAGTATTTT. Translated: CATSVGTGITDTQYF.

This clonotype was observed at least ten times. The rearrangement uses TRBV3-1 and TRBJ2-1; D unresolved. V was pared by 5 bases and J by 10 bases, with 9 bases between. The germline V gene encodes CDR1 LGHDT and CDR2 YNNKEL (reference sequence). This CDR3 is built from 11 residues. CDR3 loop: CASSIQDEQFF. In DNA, the CDR3 is TGTGCCAGCAGCATCCAGGACGAGCAGTTCTTC.

The chain employs TRBV12-3 or TRBV12-4 and TRBJ2-1; no clear D. V was trimmed by 6 bases and J by 3 bases, leaving 9 bases between them. This CDR3 spans 13 amino acids. CDR3 loop: CASSVWVYNEQFF. CDR3 coding DNA: TGTGCCAGCAGCGTATGGGTCTACAATGAGCAGTTCTTC.

This clonotype was observed at least ten times. This sequence joins TRBV5-1 and TRBJ2-1; D unclear. The V end was cut by 5 bases, the J end by 0 bases, with 9 bases between. Germline CDR1 reads SGHRS; CDR2 reads YFSETQ. The CDR3 contains 14 residues. CDR3 coding DNA: TGCGCCAGCAGACCGCGAAGCTCCTACAATGAGCAGTTCTTC. Its translation: CASRPRSSYNEQFF.

This clonotype showed up just once. The gene calls are TRBV7-9 and TRBJ2-1, with D possibly being TRBD2 (6 bases). From germline, CDR1 is SEHNR and CDR2 FQNEAQ (reference sequence). The CDR3 runs 17 residues. Trimming stripped 6 bases from V and 4 bases from J, with 22 bases between. In nucleotides, the CDR3 is TGTGCCAGCAGTTCAATGCCCCGGAGGGGAGGATACAATGAGCAGTTCTTC. This translates into CASSSMPRRGGYNEQFF.

This rearrangement joins TRBV7-9 to TRBJ1-5; D is unclear. Germline V lookup: CDR1 SEHNR, CDR2 FQNEAQ (reference sequence). The CDR3 is 14 amino acids. Trimming shortened V by 5 bases and J by 2 bases, and 10 bases separated the two germline ends. In DNA, the CDR3 is TGTGCCAGCAGCGACATCGGGGGCAATCAGCCCCAGCATTTT. Encoded protein: CASSDIGGNQPQHF.

For this clonotype: A much larger clone differs from this one at a single base, so this may be a read error. The rearrangement uses TRBV5-1 and TRBJ1-2, with D possibly TRBD1 on 5 matching bases. Germline CDR1 reads SGHRS; CDR2 reads YFSETQ. The CDR3 covers 15 residues. In DNA, the CDR3 is TGCGCCAACAGCTTGAATGGCAGGGTGGTTGATGGCTACACCTTC. It codes for CANSLNGRVVDGYTF.

This clonotype was found many times. CDR3 loop: CASRSTPGVTQYF. DNA for the CDR3: TGTGCCAGCAGATCTACCCCAGGGGTTACGCAGTATTTT. The V gene is TRBV6-2 or TRBV6-3, the J gene TRBJ2-3; possible D gene TRBD1, 6 bases. Germline loops: CDR1 MNHEY, CDR2 SVGEGT. Trimming pared 6 bases from V and 8 bases from J, leaving 15 bases between. The CDR3 sequence is 13 residues long.

As regards this clonotype: The germline gene is not matched at one end of the junction; a read error may be the cause. This chain connects TRBV5-1 to TRBJ1-1; 7 positions agree with TRBD1. CDR1 and CDR2 from the germline V gene are SGHRS and YFSETQ. The CDR3 sequence is 14 residues long. Here the CDR3 DNA reads TGCACCAGCAGCTCGGACAGGACGAACACTGAAGCTTTCTTT. This translates into CTSSSDRTNTEAFF.

This clonotype was observed a few times. The V call is TRBV24-1, the J call TRBJ1-5; D not resolved. This CDR3 is built from 15 residues. Between the trimmed V and J ends, which lost 4 bases and 4 bases, there was a span of 13 bases. The V gene's germline CDR1 is KGHDR and CDR2 SFDVKD. The CDR3 nucleotides read TGTGCCACCAGTGAATCGGGATCCGATAATCAGCCCCAGCATTTT. Translated: CATSESGSDNQPQHF.

Notes on this clonotype: This may come from a read error, since a much larger clone is one base off. V is TRBV7-9 and J is TRBJ2-5, with TRBD2 identical over 13 bases. This CDR3 spans 15 amino acids. Germline loops: CDR1 SEHNR, CDR2 FQNEAQ (reference sequence). CDR3 residues: CAGSPGTSGTGEQYF. The CDR3 coding sequence is TGTGCCGGCAGCCCGGGGACTAGCGGGACCGGTGAGCAGTACTTC.

Turning to this clonotype: This could be a read error, since a much larger clone is one nucleotide away. The chain's CDR3 is CATSRGQWGGEQFF. For the CDR3, the DNA is TGTGCCACCAGCAGAGGCCAGTGGGGAGGAGAGCAGTTCTTC. The chain uses TRBV15 and TRBJ2-1; D perhaps matches TRBD2 (6 bases). V was clipped by 1 base and J by 10 bases, with 14 bases between them. The CDR3 totals 14 residues. Germline CDR1 is LNHNV and CDR2 is YYDKDF (reference sequence).

This clonotype was observed many times. The chain joins TRBV9 to TRBJ2-1; D may be TRBD1 (5 bases). This CDR3 region has 16 residues. V lost 0 bases, J lost 2 bases, and 12 bases lay in between. Per germline, CDR1 SGDLS and CDR2 YYNGEE. CDR3 residues: CASSVAAGITYNEQFF. The CDR3, as DNA: TGTGCCAGCAGCGTAGCGGCAGGGATAACCTACAATGAGCAGTTCTTC.